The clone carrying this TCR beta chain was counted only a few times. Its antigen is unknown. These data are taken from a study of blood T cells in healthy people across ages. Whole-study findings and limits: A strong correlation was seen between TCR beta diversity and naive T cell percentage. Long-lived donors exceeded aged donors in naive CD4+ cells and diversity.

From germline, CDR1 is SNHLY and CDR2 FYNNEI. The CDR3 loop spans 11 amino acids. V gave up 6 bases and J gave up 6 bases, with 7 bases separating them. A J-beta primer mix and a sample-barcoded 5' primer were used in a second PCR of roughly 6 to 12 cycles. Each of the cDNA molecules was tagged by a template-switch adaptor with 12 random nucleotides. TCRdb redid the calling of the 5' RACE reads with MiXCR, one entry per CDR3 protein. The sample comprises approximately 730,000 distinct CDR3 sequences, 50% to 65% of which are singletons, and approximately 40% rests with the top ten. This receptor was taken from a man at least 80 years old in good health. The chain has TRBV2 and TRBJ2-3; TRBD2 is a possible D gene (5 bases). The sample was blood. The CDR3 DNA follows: TGTGCCAGCAGGAGGGAGGATACGCAGTATTTT. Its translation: CASRREDTQYF.